A selection of T cell receptor beta chains follows, all from one sample in a study of cytomegalovirus exposure and HLA in healthy donors. Assay: immunoSEQ multiplex PCR; the TCRdb copy retains only in-frame clones and omits some. The table records some 130,000 clones, approximately 80% of them present only once. Sequencing used PBMCs. The receptor set was obtained from a female donor in good health and CMV-seropositive. CDR3s include the opening cysteine and the closing phenylalanine or tryptophan. D genes are given only for firm matches. Size tells how often a clone was seen (once, few, many) or the class of an expanded clone, and some rows leave it out.

DNA: TGTGCCAGCAGCAAAGACGGGAATGAGCAGTTCTTC
CDR3: CASSKDGNEQFF
D: .
size: .
V: TRBV21-1
J: TRBJ2-1

DNA: TGCGCCAGCAGTGTAACTGTGGGGCGTAGCACAGATACGCAGTATTTT
CDR3: CASSVTVGRSTDTQYF
D: .
size: .
V: TRBV5-1
J: TRBJ2-3

DNA: TGCGCCAGCAGCCAAGATAGCCAACGGAGGGCCTTTAACTATGGCTACACCTTC
CDR3: CASSQDSQRRAFNYGYTF
D: .
size: .
V: TRBV4-1
J: TRBJ1-2

DNA: TGTGCCACCCGCCCAGAAGTTTACTGGTCGGAGGGCTACACCTTC
CDR3: CATRPEVYWSEGYTF
D: .
size: .
V: TRBV5-4
J: TRBJ1-2

DNA: TGTGCCAGCAGTTGGGGACAGGGGTCCTACGAGCAGTACTTC
CDR3: CASSWGQGSYEQYF
D: TRBD1
size: .
V: TRBV6-5
J: TRBJ2-7

DNA: TGTGCCACCAGCAGGGGGGGACTAGCGGGAGGTGGAGAGACCCAGTACTTC
CDR3: CATSRGGLAGGGETQYF
D: TRBD2
size: few
V: TRBV15
J: TRBJ2-5

DNA: TGTGCCAGCAGCCATGGACGGGAAACCTATGGCTACACCTTC
CDR3: CASSHGRETYGYTF
D: .
size: .
V: TRBV14
J: TRBJ1-2

DNA: TGTGCCTGGAGTGTTGCAGGGCCTCAGCCCCAGCATTTT
CDR3: CAWSVAGPQPQHF
D: .
size: .
V: TRBV30
J: TRBJ1-5

DNA: TGTGCCAGCAGCTTCCTGAGCGGGAGTGCAGATACGCAGTATTTT
CDR3: CASSFLSGSADTQYF
D: TRBD2
size: .
V: TRBV5-4
J: TRBJ2-3

DNA: TGCGCCAGCAGCTTTACCGCGGACACTGAAGCTTTCTTT
CDR3: CASSFTADTEAFF
D: .
size: .
V: TRBV5-1
J: TRBJ1-1

DNA: TGTGCCAGCAGTGGGTTCGGGACTCCTACCTACGAGCAGTACTTC
CDR3: CASSGFGTPTYEQYF
D: .
size: .
V: TRBV6-1
J: TRBJ2-7

DNA: TGTGCCAGCAGTGGGACCTCTAGGGGGAGCACAGATACGCAGTATTTT
CDR3: CASSGTSRGSTDTQYF
D: .
size: few
V: TRBV28
J: TRBJ2-3

DNA: TGTGCCAGTAGTATAGGTAAAGGGGTTAAGTCCTACAATGAGCAGTTCTTC
CDR3: CASSIGKGVKSYNEQFF
D: .
size: .
V: TRBV19
J: TRBJ2-1

DNA: TGTGCCAGCAGTGAATCGGTCTTTGAAAGCGATGAGCAGTTCTTC
CDR3: CASSESVFESDEQFF
D: .
size: many
V: TRBV6-1
J: TRBJ2-1

DNA: TGTGCCAGCAGTTCGGGGGGCTATAATTCACCCCTCCACTTT
CDR3: CASSSGGYNSPLHF
D: .
size: .
V: TRBV6-6
J: TRBJ1-6

DNA: TGTGCCAGCGAGGACAGGGGGAACACTGAAGCTTTCTTT
CDR3: CASEDRGNTEAFF
D: TRBD1
size: .
V: TRBV25-1
J: TRBJ1-1

DNA: TGCAGCTCCTGGTTGGCGGGGGAAGAGACCCAGTACTTC
CDR3: CSSWLAGEETQYF
D: TRBD2
size: .
V: TRBV29-1
J: TRBJ2-5

DNA: TGTGCCAGCAGCCAGGGGCCAGCGGGGTCGGATGAGCAGTTCTTC
CDR3: CASSQGPAGSDEQFF
D: .
size: few
V: TRBV7-2
J: TRBJ2-1

DNA: TGTGCCAGCAGCGTAGGACTTCGAGGCTCCTATAATTCACCCCTCCACTTT
CDR3: CASSVGLRGSYNSPLHF
D: .
size: .
V: TRBV9
J: TRBJ1-6

DNA: TGTGCCAGCAGCTTATGGGCCGGAAATGAGCAGTTCTTC
CDR3: CASSLWAGNEQFF
D: .
size: .
V: TRBV7-3
J: TRBJ2-1

DNA: TGTGCCAGCAGTGATAGTAGTCCCAATCAGCCCCAGCATTTT
CDR3: CASSDSSPNQPQHF
D: .
size: .
V: TRBV2
J: TRBJ1-5

DNA: TGTGCCAGCAGGCGACAGGGGATGGTAACCGGGGAGCTGTTTTTT
CDR3: CASRRQGMVTGELFF
D: TRBD1
size: .
V: TRBV5-4
J: TRBJ2-2

DNA: TGTGCCAGCAGCTTAAACGGTTCCTCCTACGAGCAGTACTTC
CDR3: CASSLNGSSYEQYF
D: .
size: .
V: TRBV7-9
J: TRBJ2-7

DNA: TGTGCCAGCAGCCGACCAGGGGTAGTCAACAATGAGCAGTTCTTC
CDR3: CASSRPGVVNNEQFF
D: .
size: .
V: TRBV7-9
J: TRBJ2-1

DNA: TGTGCCAGCAGCTTGGATGGGGGGGCAGATAACGAGCAGTACTTC
CDR3: CASSLDGGADNEQYF
D: .
size: once
V: TRBV5-6
J: TRBJ2-7

DNA: TGTGCCAGCTCACCACCTTTTTCCGACGAAGGACAAGGAGTCCCTCAAGAGACCCAGTACTTC
CDR3: CASSPPFSDEGQGVPQETQYF
D: .
size: .
V: TRBV18
J: TRBJ2-5

DNA: TGTGCCAGCAGTTTGCCCGGGTTCAACACTGAAGCTTTCTTT
CDR3: CASSLPGFNTEAFF
D: .
size: .
V: TRBV28
J: TRBJ1-1

DNA: TGCGCCAGCAGCCAAGATCCAAGGACAGATAGCAATCAGCCCCAGCATTTT
CDR3: CASSQDPRTDSNQPQHF
D: .
size: .
V: TRBV4-1
J: TRBJ1-5

DNA: TGTGCCAGCAGTGCAGAGGGACAGATCTACGAGCAGTACTTC
CDR3: CASSAEGQIYEQYF
D: TRBD1
size: few
V: TRBV2
J: TRBJ2-7

DNA: TGTGCCAGCAGTCTCACCGGGTTTAGCACAGATACGCAGTATTTT
CDR3: CASSLTGFSTDTQYF
D: .
size: .
V: TRBV7-7
J: TRBJ2-3

DNA: TGTGCCAGCAGTTTAAGGGGGCGCGGGAATGAGCAGTTCTTC
CDR3: CASSLRGRGNEQFF
D: TRBD1
size: .
V: TRBV28
J: TRBJ2-1

DNA: TGTGCCAGCAGTTTATCAGGACAGGGGTTTTCTGGCTACACCTTC
CDR3: CASSLSGQGFSGYTF
D: TRBD1
size: once
V: TRBV27
J: TRBJ1-2

DNA: TGTGCAAGTCGCTTAGGGAGGGGGCCTCTGAACACTGAAGCTTTCTTT
CDR3: CASRLGRGPLNTEAFF
D: .
size: .
V: TRBV12-2
J: TRBJ1-1

DNA: TGTGCCAGCAGCTTGACTCCGGGAATTATCTACGAGCAGTACTTC
CDR3: CASSLTPGIIYEQYF
D: .
size: .
V: TRBV5-8
J: TRBJ2-7

DNA: TGTGCCAGCAGCTTAAGTGAGGTCACAGATACGCAGTATTTT
CDR3: CASSLSEVTDTQYF
D: .
size: .
V: TRBV7-6
J: TRBJ2-3

DNA: TGTGCCAGCAGTGGAGTCCCGGGACAGGGCGACGAGCAGTACTTC
CDR3: CASSGVPGQGDEQYF
D: TRBD1
size: few
V: TRBV6-1
J: TRBJ2-7

DNA: TGTGCCAGCAGTGAAGCATTAGGCCGGGACAGGCAGTTCTTC
CDR3: CASSEALGRDRQFF
D: TRBD1
size: .
V: TRBV2
J: TRBJ2-1

DNA: TGTGCCAGCACCACTAGGGACACCATATATTTT
CDR3: CASTTRDTIYF
D: .
size: few
V: TRBV6-6
J: TRBJ1-3

DNA: TGTGCCAGCAGTTTAATCGGCGGTTATAAGGCCGAGCAGTACTTC
CDR3: CASSLIGGYKAEQYF
D: .
size: .
V: TRBV27
J: TRBJ2-7

DNA: TGCGCCAGCAGCTTGGGCCAGTACAATGAGCAGTTCTTC
CDR3: CASSLGQYNEQFF
D: .
size: .
V: TRBV5-1
J: TRBJ2-1

DNA: TGCGCCAGCAGCGAAGGGACTAGCGGGGGTCCGAGCTCCTACAATGAGCAGTTCTTC
CDR3: CASSEGTSGGPSSYNEQFF
D: TRBD2
size: .
V: TRBV5-1
J: TRBJ2-1

DNA: TGTGCCAACTCCGGGACAGGGGATGAAAAACTGTTTTTT
CDR3: CANSGTGDEKLFF
D: TRBD1
size: .
V: TRBV7-9
J: TRBJ1-4

DNA: TGTGCCAGCAGTCCCCGGCGGGGGCACACTGAAGCTTTCTTT
CDR3: CASSPRRGHTEAFF
D: .
size: .
V: TRBV6-1
J: TRBJ1-1

DNA: TGTGCCAGCAGCCGGGGCGGGGGCATCACTGAAGCTTTCTTT
CDR3: CASSRGGGITEAFF
D: .
size: .
V: TRBV14
J: TRBJ1-1

DNA: TGTGCCAGCAGGCCCCAATTCGGGGAGGAAAAACTGTTTTTT
CDR3: CASRPQFGEEKLFF
D: .
size: .
V: TRBV6-5
J: TRBJ1-4

DNA: TGTGCCAGCAGCCGAAACCTGGCTAGCGGGGGGGTCGGGCTCGGAAAAGCATACAATGAGCAGTTCTTC
CDR3: CASSRNLASGGVGLGKAYNEQFF
D: TRBD2
size: .
V: TRBV4-2
J: TRBJ2-1

DNA: TGTGCCAGCTCACCTCGACTAGCGGATAATGAGCAGTTCTTC
CDR3: CASSPRLADNEQFF
D: TRBD2
size: .
V: TRBV18
J: TRBJ2-1

DNA: TGTGCCAGCAGTGAAGACGTTCCGGGACAGGGAACAGATACGCAGTATTTT
CDR3: CASSEDVPGQGTDTQYF
D: TRBD1
size: few
V: TRBV6-1
J: TRBJ2-3

DNA: TGCGCCAGCAGCTTGGTTCCGGGGACCGGGGGCGAGCAGTACTTC
CDR3: CASSLVPGTGGEQYF
D: .
size: few
V: TRBV5-1
J: TRBJ2-7

DNA: TGTGCCAGCAGCTTAGACCTGGGACAGGGGGCGCGGGGCTACACCTTC
CDR3: CASSLDLGQGARGYTF
D: TRBD1
size: .
V: TRBV7-9
J: TRBJ1-2

DNA: TGCGCCAGCAGTGAGGTGGGGGGGTGGAACACTGAAGCTTTCTTT
CDR3: CASSEVGGWNTEAFF
D: .
size: .
V: TRBV10-2
J: TRBJ1-1

DNA: TGTGCCAGCTCACCTCTCAGGGAAGCTGAAGCTTTCTTT
CDR3: CASSPLREAEAFF
D: .
size: .
V: TRBV18
J: TRBJ1-1

DNA: TGTGCCAGCAGCCCGATGCCGGGACAGGTGACTAACTATGGCTACACCTTC
CDR3: CASSPMPGQVTNYGYTF
D: TRBD1
size: .
V: TRBV5-4
J: TRBJ1-2

DNA: TGTGCCAGCAGCTTGGGTCCTAGCGGAACCTACGAGCAGTACTTC
CDR3: CASSLGPSGTYEQYF
D: TRBD2
size: .
V: TRBV5-6
J: TRBJ2-7

DNA: TGTGCCAGCTCACCACCGTCCAGGTACAATGAGCAGTTCTTC
CDR3: CASSPPSRYNEQFF
D: .
size: .
V: TRBV18
J: TRBJ2-1

DNA: TGTGCCAGCAGTGACAGGCAGAACTATGGCTACACCTTC
CDR3: CASSDRQNYGYTF
D: .
size: .
V: TRBV2
J: TRBJ1-2

DNA: TGTGCCAGCAGTCTGAGCGGGGGAAACAATGAGCAGTTCTTC
CDR3: CASSLSGGNNEQFF
D: TRBD2
size: .
V: TRBV7-6
J: TRBJ2-1

DNA: TGCGCCAGCAGCTTGGACTTTTCGACTGAAGCTTTCTTT
CDR3: CASSLDFSTEAFF
D: .
size: .
V: TRBV5-1
J: TRBJ1-1

DNA: TGTGCCAGCAGTGAACTGAGGGGGGGTCAGCCCCAGCATTTT
CDR3: CASSELRGGQPQHF
D: .
size: .
V: TRBV2
J: TRBJ1-5

DNA: TGTGCCATCAGTGAGTCAGGAGGGACGCAGTTCTTC
CDR3: CAISESGGTQFF
D: .
size: few
V: TRBV10-3
J: TRBJ2-1